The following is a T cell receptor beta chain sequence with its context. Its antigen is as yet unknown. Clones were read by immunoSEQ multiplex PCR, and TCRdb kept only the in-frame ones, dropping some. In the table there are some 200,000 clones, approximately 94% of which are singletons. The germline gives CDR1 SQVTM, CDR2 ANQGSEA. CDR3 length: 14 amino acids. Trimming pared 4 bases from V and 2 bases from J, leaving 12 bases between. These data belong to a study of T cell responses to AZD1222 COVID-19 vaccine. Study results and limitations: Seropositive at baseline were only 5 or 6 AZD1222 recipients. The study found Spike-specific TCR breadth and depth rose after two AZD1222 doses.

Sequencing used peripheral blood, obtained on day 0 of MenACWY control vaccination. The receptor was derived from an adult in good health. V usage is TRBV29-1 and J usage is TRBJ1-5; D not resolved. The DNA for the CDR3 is TGCAGCGTTGTAGCAGAATTCGGCAATCAGCCCCAGCATTTT. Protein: CSVVAEFGNQPQHF.